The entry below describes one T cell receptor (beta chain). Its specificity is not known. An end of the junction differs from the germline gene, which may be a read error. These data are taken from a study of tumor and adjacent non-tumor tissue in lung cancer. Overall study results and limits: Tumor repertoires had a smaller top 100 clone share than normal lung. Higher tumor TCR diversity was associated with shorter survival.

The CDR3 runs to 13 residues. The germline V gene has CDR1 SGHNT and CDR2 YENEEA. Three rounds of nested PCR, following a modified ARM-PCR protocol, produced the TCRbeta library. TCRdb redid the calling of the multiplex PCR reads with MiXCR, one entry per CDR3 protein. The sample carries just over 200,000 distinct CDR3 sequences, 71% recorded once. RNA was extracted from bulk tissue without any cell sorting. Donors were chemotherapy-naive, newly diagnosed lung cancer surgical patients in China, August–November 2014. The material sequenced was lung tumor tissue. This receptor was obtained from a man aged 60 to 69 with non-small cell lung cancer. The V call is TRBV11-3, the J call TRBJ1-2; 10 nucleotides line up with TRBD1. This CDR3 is CASTKRQGACYIF. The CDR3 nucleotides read TGTGCCAGCACCAAGCGACAGGGGGCCTGCTACATCTTC.